This section outlines one TCR beta chain sequence together with its context. Its antigen is currently unknown. This CDR3 is missing its conserved last phenylalanine or tryptophan, likely due to a read error. The sample is drawn from a study of glioma-infiltrating T cells. Regarding the study as a whole: Tissue-blood divergence was below expectation in non-neoplastic patients, above in gliomas. Very few CDR3 sequences were shared between tissue and blood.

The CDR3 is made up of 16 amino acids. Germline CDR1 is MNHNS and CDR2 is SASEGT. V shed 2 bases and J shed 1 base, with 13 bases lying between them. Amplification of TCR alpha and beta CDR3 regions from RNA used iRepertoire nested multiplex PCR. One-step reverse transcription and amplification started from approximately 100-400 ng of tissue mRNA or PBMC total RNA. TCRdb reanalysed the multiplex PCR reads using MiXCR and keeps one entry per CDR3 protein. The repertoire includes under 200,000 distinct CDR3 sequences, about 40% of them detected once, and under 6.5% sits in the top ten. This chain joins TRBV6-1 and TRBJ2-3; D is unresolved. Sequencing input: glioma tissue, nonneoplastic brain tissue, or PBMCs (not recorded which). The sequence came from a human donor with low-grade glioma or glioblastoma, undergoing nonglioma brain surgery, or in good health (not recorded which). CDR3: CASSEKTSSGTDTQYY. CDR3 in DNA: TGTGCCAGCAGTGAAAAGACTTCCTCTGGCACAGATACGCAGTATTAT.